This T cell receptor beta chain was profiled in a study of shared clonotypes between healthy human individuals (dated by TCRdb to the early 2020s). Study-wide context: Three men and two women, aged 18 to 49 years, made up the cohort. Per donor, three plates each were used for CD4 naive and CD4 memory, two for CD8 naive, and one for CD8 memory. To estimate repertoire size and how much clonotype sharing occurs between individuals, the study deeply sequenced the blood TCR repertoires of 5 or 6 healthy adults. Libraries were prepared and TCR repertoires were sequenced by different laboratories using diverse techniques, in order to increase sequencing depth and limit assay-specific biases. Between about 0.85 and 8.9 billion PBMCs per donor were obtained by leukapheresis. General findings and caveats noted by the study authors: Across four donors, around 5% of naive CD4, around 3.5% of naive CD8, 2.3% of memory CD4, and over 0.35% of memory CD8 clonotypes were shared. Estimated clonotype richness was generally larger for naive than for memory subsets. Pairwise subsampling indicated that sequencing depth was expected to affect the degree of clonotype sharing among donors. Sampling was restricted to blood, and TCR repertoires in tissue are likely to differ from TCR repertoires in blood. Because the study included a small number of donors, the genetic and exposure-history diversity represented was limited. Even with the large sequencing depth, rarefaction of the sorted-subset datasets indicated that sequencing was incomplete. Compared with non-shared clonotypes, the clonotypes found in all four sorted-subset donors had higher generation probabilities.

With regard to this clone: No antigen is known for it. No per-base quality is available; no much larger clone lies one base away.

Using the deep immunoSEQ assay, TCR CDR3 regions were amplified from genomic DNA by multiplex PCR. For each cell subset, the extracted genomic DNA was distributed evenly across all wells of several immunoSEQ 96-well plates, and each plate served as one replicate. Each replicate PCR for sorted subsets received roughly 0.2 ug genomic DNA, equal to some 32,000 T cell genomes. The purified libraries were quantified using a Qubit 3.0 fluorometer, sized with a Bioanalyzer 2100, and then quantified again using the KAPA Library Quantification kit. A separate single-read 150-cycle Illumina NextSeq 550 flow cell was used to sequence each immunoSEQ 96-well plate. Regarding the original processing steps: Because only junctional sequences without quality scores were contained in the immunoSEQ output, filtering matching that applied to full-length reads could not be performed. To assign V/J genes and CDR3, sequences were annotated using PyIR, a Python wrapper for IgBLAST v1.9, with IMGT germline references. Reads were removed for weak V/J assignments (E-value above 1e-6), missing CDR3, stop codons, out-of-frame junctions, or ambiguous translated residues. V3J clonotypes were defined as sequences sharing an identical inferred V gene, J gene, and CDR3 amino acid sequence. Percentage overlap between repertoires was computed as shared unique clonotypes divided by the size of the smaller repertoire. RTK rarefaction, the Chao1 estimator, and Recon v2.1 estimates of unobserved clonotypes were used to assess repertoire richness. Generation probabilities were computed with OLGA for all TCRbeta clonotypes obtained by the gDNA method from several donors. This is the immuneACCESS table as TCRdb keeps it, with only in-frame sequences that have V and J called. A part of the clones is gone; compared with another copy, unresolved V genes explain less than half, and the rest is unexplained. V, J and clone size are taken as reported in that table, and D and trimming were inferred from the DNA itself. The sample has about 1.5 million clones on record, roughly 98% of them singletons. The top ten clones comprise around 0.47% of the sample.

The junction shows trimming of 10 bases on V and 5 bases on J, and the gene matches do not reach 8 bases of it. Taken from cysteine to phenylalanine, the CDR3 has 12 residues. The kept DNA is CDR3 alone, 36 bases in frame from the first base. In the germline V gene, CDR1 corresponds to MNHEY and CDR2 to SVGAGI. Donors were healthy HIV-negative adults with no recently reported acute infections or vaccinations. Only Caucasian adults living in Nashville, Tennessee, USA were represented among the donors. CD4+ T cells were enriched by magnetic negative selection; naive cells were then positively selected on CD45RA, and the negative fraction formed the memory subset. Blood was collected by leukapheresis, and PBMCs were isolated by Ficoll-Histopaque density gradient centrifugation and then cryopreserved in liquid nitrogen vapor phase. Analytical flow cytometry was used to check the purity and quantity of each magnetically sorted T cell population. From each sorted fraction, genomic DNA was isolated and quantified by UV absorbance on a Nanodrop 2000c.

The source is a young man in good health. Recombination linked TRBV6-5 to TRBJ2-7, and 7 junction bases match TRBD1. Specimen: naive CD4+ T cells sorted from blood. The cell subset or site label here, explained by the study, means: CD45RA+ positively selected. The sequenced DNA: TGTGCCAACACAGGGGTAAGGAACGAGCAGTACTTC. Translated, it reads CANTGVRNEQYF.